The source of this TCR beta chain is a study of blood T cells in healthy people across ages (dated by TCRdb to the mid-2010s). A note on the overall study: Template switching captured roughly one uniquely barcoded TCR beta cDNA molecule per two T cells in model experiments. Four age groups were formed from the donors: young (average 16 years), middle-aged (around 41), aged (62) and long-lived (82). Using deep sequencing normalized with unique cDNA molecular identifiers, the study measured how TCR beta repertoire diversity changes with age. The study analyzed two additional independent replicas of 1 million unique cDNA reads from the same blood draw for two donors, one aged 18 to 29 and one aged 80 or older. To avoid experimental bias, donors of different ages were randomly spread across the sequencing lanes. On the study overall, not on this receptor specifically: Because profiling used bulk unsorted PBMCs, naive and antigen-experienced compartments could not be compared conclusively. Compared with the aged group, more naive CD4+ T cells, fewer expanded clones and increased TCR diversity were shown by the long-lived group, suggesting age selection. Estimates of total diversity based on one million sequenced T cells were regarded as lower bounds and as underestimates. As age increased, observed TCR beta diversity per million T cells dropped in a roughly linear way, and a significant reduction was already evident by age about 40. There was a strong correlation between observed TCR beta diversity and the percentage of naive T cells measured by flow cytometry. Because the CMV infection status of the donors was unknown, age-related changes in expanded clonotypes may potentially have been confounded.

The library was obtained by 5' RACE. Sequencing was performed on an Illumina HiSeq 2500. A second PCR of roughly 6 to 12 cycles was performed with a sample-barcoded 5' primer and a J-beta primer mix. A template-switch 5' adaptor carrying 12 random nucleotides introduced a unique molecular identifier onto each TCR beta cDNA molecule. Each sample yielded at least 3 million CDR3-containing paired-end reads. First-strand cDNA synthesis was performed from all RNA using the Mint cDNA synthesis kit, with priming by a TRBC-specific oligonucleotide. Following uracil-DNA glycosylase treatment, a first 18-cycle PCR with universal primers M1SS and BC2_uni_R was performed on all cDNA. As for the original processing: Normalization of each sample was performed by random selection of 1 million high-quality reads, each carrying a distinct molecular identifier. Reads with shared molecular identifiers were discarded instead of being binned into consensus sequences. CDR3 identification, clonotype clustering and error correction used MiTCR with a Q25 quality threshold and the strictest error-elimination algorithm. A nonparametric unseen species model with Euler transformation was used to estimate a lower bound on total TCR beta diversity. Through fastp at Q25 and MiXCR, TCRdb rebuilt clones from the public reads, retaining in-frame beta chains. Each CDR3 protein gets just one entry, which takes the most common genes and DNA from the rows behind it. The V and J calls come from TCRdb's annotation, not from the publication. The table for this sample lists approximately 1.5 million distinct CDR3 sequences; 35% to 45% of them were counted only once. About 3.8% of the sample goes to the ten largest clones.

On this clonotype itself: Its antigen specificity is not known. Base-call qualities are not available, and no considerably larger clone is one nucleotide away.

For CDR1 and CDR2, the germline V gene lists SGHTA and FQGNSA. The CDR3, from cysteine to phenylalanine, totals 15 residues. CDR3 DNA only is kept here, 45 bases in frame from base 1. V loses 1 base of germline sequence and J loses 4 bases, and the interval between the two ends is 11 bases. Systemically healthy Caucasian individuals from Russia, some 38 in total and aged about 6 to 90 years, were included as donors. Each donor gave 9 to 10 milliliters of peripheral blood, collected into EDTA-treated Vacutainer tubes. Ficoll-Paque density-gradient centrifugation was used to isolate PBMCs, with at least 7 million per sample. Trizol reagent was used to extract total RNA from the PBMCs, yielding at least 6 micrograms per sample. For every donor, an aliquot of PBMCs went through flow cytometry to measure the percentages of naive CD45RAhigh/CD27high T cells.

The receptor was derived from a woman younger than 30 in good health. The rearranged chain carries TRBV7-2 and TRBJ2-4; no D segment can be confidently identified. Specimen: blood. The DNA sequence is TGTGCCAGCAGCTTAGGCGAAGGCGGTAAAAACATTCAGTACTTC. This encodes CASSLGEGGKNIQYF. The full variable domain, with segments outside the CDR3 supplied by the reference TRBV7-2 and TRBJ2-4 proteins, appears as GAGVSQSPSNKVTEKGKDVELRCDPISGHTALYWYRQSLGQGLEFLIYFQGNSAPDKSGLPSDRFSAERTGGSVSTLTIQRTQQEDSAVYLCASSLGEGGKNIQYFGAGTRLSVL.